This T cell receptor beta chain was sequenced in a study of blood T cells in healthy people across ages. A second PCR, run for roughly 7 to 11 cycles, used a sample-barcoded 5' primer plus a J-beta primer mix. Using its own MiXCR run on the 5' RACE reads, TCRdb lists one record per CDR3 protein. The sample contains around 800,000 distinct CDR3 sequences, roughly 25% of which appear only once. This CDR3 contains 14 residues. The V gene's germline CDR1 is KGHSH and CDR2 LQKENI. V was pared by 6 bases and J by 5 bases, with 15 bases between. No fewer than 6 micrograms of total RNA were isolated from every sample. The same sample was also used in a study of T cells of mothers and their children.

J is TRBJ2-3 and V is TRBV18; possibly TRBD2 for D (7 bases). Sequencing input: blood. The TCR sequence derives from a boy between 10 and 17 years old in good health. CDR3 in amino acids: CASSGGLLGDTQYF. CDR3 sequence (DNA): TGTGCCAGCTCCGGGGGGCTGCTAGGAGATACGCAGTATTTT.